The 6 T cell receptor beta chains below come from one sample, sequenced in a study of response to subunit inactivated influenza vaccine (dated by TCRdb to 2017 to 2018). The method behind the library was RT-PCR. Sequencer: Illumina HiSeq 2500. In TCRdb, the public reads were trimmed at Q25 with fastp and aligned with MiXCR, with productive beta chains retained. Rows merge per CDR3 protein into single entries with the most common DNA and genes. The sample yields around 750,000 distinct CDR3 sequences; roughly 20% were counted once. The ten largest clones capture 10% to 13% of the sample. The material sequenced was PBMCs from blood, taken roughly 5 days after vaccination. The receptors stem from a man aged 50 to 60 who received an inactivated influenza vaccine. Donor details come from another sample of the same person, matched by shared clones.

The chain carries TRBV10-2 and TRBJ2-7, with a tentative D call TRBD1 (5 bases). Germline V gives CDR1 WSHSY, CDR2 SAAADI. This CDR3 spans 15 amino acids. The germline V and J ends were trimmed by 0 bases and 2 bases, with 11 bases remaining between them. CDR3 DNA: TGCGCCAGCAGTGAGTCGGGGCAGCCCCCCTACGAGCAGTACTTC. Residues: CASSESGQPPYEQYF.

Remarks on this clonotype: This clone may be a read error of a much larger clone one base away. The CDR3 nucleotides read TGTGCCAGCAGCCAAGGGACACCGAACACTGAAGCTTTCTTT. This gives the protein CASSQGTPNTEAFF. The rearrangement uses TRBV4-2 and TRBJ1-1; the D gene is possibly TRBD1 (5 bases). V was trimmed by 1 base and J by 1 base, leaving 7 bases between them. Per the germline V gene, CDR1 is LGHNA and CDR2 is YNFKEQ. The CDR3 loop spans 14 amino acids.

The rearrangement links TRBV7-9 to TRBJ2-1, with unresolved D. The ends were cut back, 5 bases at V and 5 bases at J, with 13 bases in the middle. CDR3 size: 14 residues. The germline V gene encodes CDR1 SEHNR and CDR2 FQNEAQ (reference sequence). The DNA for the CDR3 is TGTGCCAGCAGCCGTAGGGTCGGAAACAATGAGCAGTTCTTC. Translating it yields CASSRRVGNNEQFF.

The chain recombines TRBV5-6 with TRBJ1-1, with D unresolved. The CDR3 is made up of 14 amino acids. Per the germline V gene, CDR1 is SGHDT and CDR2 is YYEEEE. V lost 0 bases, J lost 0 bases, and 6 bases lay in between. The CDR3 spells CASSLAIMNTEAFF. The CDR3 DNA sequence: TGTGCCAGCAGCTTGGCCATCATGAACACTGAAGCTTTCTTT.

V usage is TRBV5-6 and J usage is TRBJ2-3; 10 bases line up with TRBD2. This CDR3 is 16 amino acids long. Germline loops: CDR1 SGHDT, CDR2 YYEEEE. The V and J ends lost 4 bases and 0 bases, in that order; junction bases with no gene match: 5. CDR3 loop: CASSSLTSGSTDTQYF. DNA for the CDR3: TGTGCCAGCAGCAGTTTGACTAGCGGGAGCACAGATACGCAGTATTTT.

This chain links TRBV6-1 with TRBJ1-6, with D unclear. V was clipped by 7 bases and J by 4 bases, with 8 bases between them. This CDR3 has 13 residues. From germline, CDR1 is MNHNS and CDR2 SASEGT. Written as DNA, the CDR3 is TGTGCCAGCATCGGCGGATATAATTCACCCCTCCACTTT. Protein sequence: CASIGGYNSPLHF.